The clone carrying this T cell receptor (beta chain) was found many times. Its target is unknown. The genes and germline here are from mouse. This record comes from a study of CD8+ T cells in alopecia areata. Looking at the study overall: Female C3H/HeJ mice aged roughly 6-10 weeks received skin from spontaneously alopecic C3H/HeJ graft donors aged roughly 6-13 months. Findings of the study overall: Patients shared TCRs less clearly than mice did, possibly owing to HLA.

Sequencing relied on a cDNA template that was reverse transcribed from extracted RNA. The protocol was immunoSEQ multiplex PCR, while the TCRdb copy is restricted to in-frame clones and leaves out a portion. The sample contains 1,500 or so clones, none of them singletons. The clonotype was recovered from a C3H/HeJ mouse with alopecia areata. Mouse strain MHC haplotype: H2-k. Source material: lesional skin.

The covered CDR3 bases are TGTGCCAGCAGTGATGGGGGGGGCACA. It codes for CASSDGGGT. In full, the CDR3 is CASSDGGGTEVFF. This sequence joins TRBV13-1 and TRBJ1-1; weak D call: TRBD1 (5 bases). With the read ending 4 residues before the CDR3 end, the germline J gene is used to fill in that end. Germline loops: CDR1 NSHNY, CDR2 SYGAGN. The CDR3 is 13 residues long. The V end lost 0 bases, the J end lost 4 bases, and 7 bases lay between the germline ends.